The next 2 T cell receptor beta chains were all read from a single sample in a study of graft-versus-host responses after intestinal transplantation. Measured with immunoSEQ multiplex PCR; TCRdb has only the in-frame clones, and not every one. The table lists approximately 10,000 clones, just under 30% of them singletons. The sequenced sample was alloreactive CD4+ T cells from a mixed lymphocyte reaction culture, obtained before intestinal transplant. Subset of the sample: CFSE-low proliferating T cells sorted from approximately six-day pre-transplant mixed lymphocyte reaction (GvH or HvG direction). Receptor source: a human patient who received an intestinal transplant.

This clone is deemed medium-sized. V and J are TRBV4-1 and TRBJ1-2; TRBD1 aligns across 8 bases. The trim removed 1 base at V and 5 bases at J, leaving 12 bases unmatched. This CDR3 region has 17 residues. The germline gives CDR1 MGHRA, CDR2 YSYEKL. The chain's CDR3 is CASSQGPPGQEGYGYTF. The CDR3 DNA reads TGCGCCAGCAGCCAAGGTCCTCCGGGACAGGAGGGGTATGGCTACACCTTC.

Here the CDR3 DNA reads TGTGCCAGCAGTTACGGGAGCACAGATACGCAGTATTTT. Its protein product is CASSYGSTDTQYF. This chain joins TRBV6-6 and TRBJ2-3; no definite D call. With 2 bases removed from V and 0 bases from J, the gap between germline ends came to 3 bases. The CDR3 is 13 amino acids. Looked up from germline, CDR1 is MNHNY and CDR2 is SVGAGI (reference sequence).